Below are 24 T cell receptor beta chains sequenced from a single sample in a study of tumor and adjacent non-tumor tissue in lung cancer. The library came from three nested PCR rounds adapted from ARM-PCR protocols. In TCRdb, the multiplex PCR reads were re-called with MiXCR into one record per CDR3 protein. The table lists some 100,000 distinct CDR3 sequences, around 75% of them singletons. No cell sorting was done before RNA was extracted from the tissue. Specimen: lung tumor tissue. These receptors were collected from a woman aged 55-69 years with non-small cell lung cancer.

As regards this clonotype: The junction and the germline gene differ at one end; a read error may be behind it. The chain recombines TRBV11-2 with TRBJ2-3; D call uncertain. This CDR3 is built from 15 residues. In germline, CDR1 is SGHAT, CDR2 FQNNGV. This CDR3 is CASSLDFSRSNTQCF. Here the CDR3 DNA reads TGTGCCAGCAGCTTAGACTTCTCAAGATCAAATACGCAGTGTTTT.

This clonotype came up a few times. A read error may explain this, as a much larger clone is one base away. The chain couples TRBV29-1 to TRBJ2-7; 7 bases line up with TRBD2. The CDR3 is 15 amino acids. Germline-derived CDR1 and CDR2 are SQVTM and ANQGSEA. The CDR3 here is CGVERLAQRPYEQYF. The CDR3 bases are TGCGGCGTTGAACGACTAGCTCAGAGACCCTACGAGCAGTACTTC.

Details on this clonotype: An end of the junction differs from the germline gene, which may be a read error. V and J are TRBV6-2 or TRBV6-3 and TRBJ2-3; D not resolved. Germline loops: CDR1 MNHEY, CDR2 SVGEGT. The CDR3 sequence is 17 residues long. The CDR3 nucleotides read TGTGCTAGCAGTTACCGTCTATCGGTCGGACGAACAGATACGCAGTATTTT. Translated: CASSYRLSVGRTDTQYF.

A remark on this clonotype: A read error may produce the germline difference seen at one junction end. The J gene is TRBJ2-1, the V gene TRBV6-2 or TRBV6-3, with D hard to call. CDR1 is MNHEY and CDR2 is SVGEGT in the germline V gene. The CDR3 consists of 17 residues. CDR3 sequence reads: CASSPLRRRSSHNEQFF. The CDR3 region has the DNA TGTGCCAGCAGCCCTTTAAGGCGCCGAAGCTCCCACAATGAGCAGTTCTTC.

The CDR3 loop reads CIPAGDNSPLHF. The CDR3 DNA follows: TGCATCCCGGCAGGGGATAATTCACCCCTCCACTTT. This sequence joins TRBV20-1 and TRBJ1-6, with D maybe TRBD1 (6 bases). Germline CDR1 and CDR2: DFQATT and SNEGSKA (reference sequence). The CDR3 has 12 residues.

The chain combines TRBV6-5 with TRBJ1-6, with TRBD1 matching 10 bases. CDR1 and CDR2 (germline): MNHEY, SVGAGI. V shed 9 bases, J shed 8 bases, and the junction held 13 bases outside the gene matches. CDR3 length equals 16 residues. CDR3 residues: CASVQTGGSHDSPLHF. CDR3 coding DNA: TGTGCCAGTGTCCAGACAGGGGGCTCCCATGATTCACCCCTCCACTTT.

As to this clonotype: A much larger clone lies one base from this, so it may be a read error. The V call is TRBV20-1, the J call TRBJ2-7, with TRBD2 identical over 14 bases. Germline V gives CDR1 DFQATT, CDR2 SNEGSKA (reference sequence). The CDR3 totals 16 residues. CDR3 sequence (DNA): TGCAGTGCTAAGGGGACTAGCGGGAGTGCTGTGTACGTGCAGTACTTC. Its translation: CSAKGTSGSAVYVQYF.

In its sample, this clonotype was seen once. J is TRBJ2-7 and V is TRBV28; TRBD1 or TRBD2 may be the D gene (5 bases each). The germline V gene has CDR1 MDHEN and CDR2 SYDVKM. V dropped 8 bases and J dropped 8 bases, with 19 bases sitting between them. There are 13 residues in the CDR3. CDR3 nucleotide sequence: TGTGCCAGCGAGGGACCGAGCTCATACAAGCAGTACTTC. Its translation: CASEGPSSYKQYF.

The rearrangement uses TRBV20-1 and TRBJ1-5; 8 bases are shared with TRBD1. V was pared by 5 bases and J by 11 bases, with 14 bases of the junction left unmatched. Germline lookup yields CDR1 DFQATT and CDR2 SNEGSKA (reference sequence). The CDR3 loop spans 14 amino acids. The CDR3 coding sequence is TGCAGTGCTGGAAGGCAGGGGGCGAAACAGGCCCAGCATTTT. Its translation: CSAGRQGAKQAQHF.

This clonotype was seen a single time. Just one base apart from a much larger clone, this may be a read error. The chain is built from TRBV28 and TRBJ1-2; unclear D gene. The CDR3 sequence is 13 residues long. Germline V gene lookup returns CDR1 MDHEN and CDR2 SYDVKM. The CDR3 coding sequence is TGTGCCAGCAGCCAACACGACCGCTATGACTACACCTTC. Amino acids: CASSQHDRYDYTF.

This clonotype was detected ten times or more. The V and J genes are TRBV11-2 and TRBJ1-5, with 8 bases matching TRBD1. CDR1 is SGHAT, CDR2 FQNNGV, per germline. This CDR3 has 16 residues. The ends lost 5 bases at V and 2 bases at J; junction bases unmatched: 8. The CDR3 here is CASSKGTGSGNQPQHF. CDR3 nucleotide sequence: TGTGCCAGCAGCAAAGGGACAGGCTCGGGCAATCAGCCCCAGCATTTT.

Details on this clonotype: A much larger clone differs by one base, so this may be a read error. The chain joins TRBV6-5 to TRBJ1-5; D possibly corresponds to TRBD1 (7 bases). The tail of the sequence fits TRBJ2-3 better, so the J call may be wrong. The germline gives CDR1 MNHEY, CDR2 SVGAGI. The CDR3 is made up of 15 amino acids. This CDR3 reads CASRRDRYSNQPQYF. The CDR3 DNA follows: TGTGCCAGCAGGCGGGACAGATATAGCAATCAGCCCCAGTATTTT.

Remarks on this clonotype: This may be a read error, as it is one base from a much larger clone. This chain uses TRBV6-6 with TRBJ2-7; no clear D. V was clipped by 6 bases and J by 7 bases, with 10 bases between them. The CDR3 has 11 amino acids. In germline, CDR1 is MNHNY, CDR2 SVGAGI (reference sequence). This CDR3 reads CASSLTPEQYF. The CDR3 DNA reads as TGTGCCAGCAGCTTAACACCAGAGCAGTACTTC.

There are many counts of this clonotype. The genes are TRBV20-1 and TRBJ1-1; 7 bases are a match to TRBD1. V gave up 0 bases and J gave up 4 bases; unmatched junction bases: 8. Germline CDR1 is DFQATT and CDR2 is SNEGSKA (reference sequence). This CDR3 comprises 15 residues. The chain's CDR3 is CSARDQAGGATEAFF. CDR3 bases: TGCAGTGCTAGAGATCAGGCAGGGGGAGCCACTGAAGCTTTCTTT.

This clonotype was recorded once. The junction does not match germline at one end; this may be a read error. The V call is TRBV6-6, the J call TRBJ2-3, with a possible D match to TRBD2 (6 bases). CDR3 length: 16 residues. The V gene's germline CDR1 is MNHNY and CDR2 SVGAGI (reference sequence). The CDR3, as DNA: TGTGCCAGGAGTCCCCCCGGAGTAACTAGCACAGATAGGCAGTATTTT. Translation: CARSPPGVTSTDRQYF.

A remark on this clonotype: A much larger clone differs from this one at a single base, so this may be a read error. The chain has TRBV5-4 and TRBJ1-2, with no clear D. The V gene's germline CDR1 is SGHNT and CDR2 YYREEE (reference sequence). This CDR3 region has 13 residues. CDR3 DNA: TGTGCCAGCAGATTGGACCGGTTCTATGGCTACACCTTC. It codes for CASRLDRFYGYTF. Variable domain in full (rest from reference TRBV5-4 and TRBJ1-2): ETGVTQSPTHLIKTRGQQVTLRCSSQSGHNTVSWYQQALGQGPQFIFQYYREEENGRGNFPPRFSGLQFPNYSSELNVNALELDDSALYLCASRLDRFYGYTFGSGTRLTVV.

This clonotype has more than one count but fewer than ten. This clone may be a read error of a much larger clone one base away. The V call is TRBV10-2, the J call TRBJ2-2; tentatively, D is TRBD1 (6 bases). V was trimmed by 10 bases and J by 5 bases, leaving 14 bases between them. This CDR3 has 13 amino acids. Germline values: CDR1 WSHSY, CDR2 SAAADI. This CDR3 is CATRDKGTGELFF. The CDR3 region has the DNA TGCGCCACTCGGGACAAAGGAACCGGGGAGCTGTTTTTT.

About this clonotype: Mismatch with germline at one junction end may stem from a read error. The chain recombines TRBV11-3 with TRBJ2-1, with D tentatively TRBD2 (7 bases). Germline assignment: CDR1 SGHNT and CDR2 YENEEA. This CDR3 has 15 amino acids. CDR3 residues: CASSLGGGSCIEQFF. DNA for the CDR3: TGTGCCAGTAGCTTAGGCGGGGGCTCCTGCATTGAGCAGTTCTTC.

This clonotype was seen repeatedly, ten times or more. The chain joins TRBV4-3 to TRBJ2-7; no clear D. Looked up from germline, CDR1 is LGHNA and CDR2 is YSLEER. Trimming cost V 0 bases and J 0 bases, with 12 bases left between them. The CDR3 has 16 residues. The CDR3 DNA reads TGCGCCAGCAGCCAAGATTTAGCATCCTACTCCTACGAGCAGTACTTC. Its translation is CASSQDLASYSYEQYF.

This clonotype was detected once. This sequence joins TRBV11-1 and TRBJ2-1; D is perhaps TRBD2 (5 bases). V was clipped by 8 bases and J by 0 bases, with 11 bases between them. This CDR3 contains 14 residues. The V gene's germline CDR1 is SGHAT and CDR2 FQDESV (reference sequence). CDR3 sequence (DNA): TGTGCCAGCGGGCGGGCAAACTCCTACAATGAGCAGTTCTTC. Translating it yields CASGRANSYNEQFF.

To note about this clonotype: The CDR3 does not close with the conserved phenylalanine or tryptophan, likely indicating a read error. This chain uses TRBV6-2 or TRBV6-3 with TRBJ2-7; D ambiguous. This CDR3 contains 11 residues. Germline V CDR1 and CDR2: MNHEY, SVGEGT. The CDR3 protein is CASINTYEQYL. For the CDR3, the DNA is TGTGCAAGCATCAATACCTACGAGCAGTACTTA.

Remarks on this clonotype: Mismatch with germline at one junction end may stem from a read error. The genes are TRBV29-1 and TRBJ2-7, with a tentative D call TRBD1 (5 bases). The CDR3 extends over 15 amino acids. Germline V gene lookup returns CDR1 SQVTM and CDR2 ANQGSEA. The CDR3 nucleotides are TGCAGCGTTGCGTGTTCAATTACAGGCTCCTACGAGCAGTACTTT. Residues: CSVACSITGSYEQYF.

About this clonotype itself: Given a much more abundant clone one base away, this may be a read error. This chain links TRBV5-8 with TRBJ1-1; TRBD1 might be the D (5 bases). The germline V gene encodes CDR1 SGHTS and CDR2 YDEGEE. The CDR3 runs to 9 residues. The CDR3 region is CDSRFGTAF. The CDR3 coding sequence is TGTGACAGCAGGTTTGGGACGGCGTTT.

This clonotype was seen once. The junction does not match germline at one end; this may be a read error. The rearrangement uses TRBV12-3 or TRBV12-4 and TRBJ1-1; D possibly corresponds to TRBD1 (6 bases). This CDR3 is built from 15 residues. The CDR3 protein is CASKLGVTGNTEGFF. Written as DNA, the CDR3 is TGTGCCAGCAAATTGGGAGTTACAGGGAACACTGAAGGTTTCTTT.